The present TCR beta chain was sequenced within a study of shared clonotypes between healthy human individuals. Investigators spread the genomic DNA of each subset evenly over several immunoSEQ plates. The method was immunoSEQ multiplex PCR; TCRdb's version includes in-frame clones alone and lacks a portion of them. Here the sample spans about 490,000 clones, 79% being singletons. None of the donors, who were healthy HIV-negative adults, had recently had acute infections or vaccinations. The CDR3 is 13 amino acids. Germline CDR1 is SGHTA and CDR2 is FQGNSA. In this sample, this clone turned up once. The junction departs from the called germline gene at one end, perhaps through a read error.

This sequence joins TRBV7-2 and TRBJ2-2; D possibly corresponds to TRBD2 (5 bases). The TCR was taken from a woman in her 40s in good health. Some clones in this sample may be carry-over from other donors' samples. The sample was PBMCs. The CDR3, as DNA: TGTGCCAGCAGCCTAGCAGGATCCGGGGAGCTGTTTTTT. It is translated as CASSLAGSGELFF. Based on the CDR3 plus reference TRBV7-2 and TRBJ2-2, the full variable domain is GAGVSQSPSNKVTEKGKDVELRCDPISGHTALYWYRQSLGQGLEFLIYFQGNSAPDKSGLPSDRFSAERTGGSVSTLTIQRTQQEDSAVYLCASSLAGSGELFFGEGSRLTVL.